This T cell receptor (beta chain) was captured by sequencing in a study of blood T cell repertoires in COVID-19. TCRdb keeps only in-frame clones here, not all; method: immunoSEQ multiplex PCR. The sample lists around 250,000 clones; around 88% were seen once. Recovered Cohort 3 donors showed two negative PCRs, clearance, or symptom resolution. With 3 bases clipped from V and 2 bases from J, the junction kept 19 bases outside the gene matches. This CDR3 comprises 21 residues. The germline V gene encodes CDR1 ENHRY and CDR2 SYGVKD. The source is a woman aged 45-60 years who had recovered from COVID-19. Specimen: PBMCs or T cells enriched from blood (not recorded which). This chain uses TRBV10-3 with TRBJ2-5, with 12 nucleotides matching TRBD2. The CDR3 region has the DNA TGTGCCATCAGTGATTGGGTCGGACTAGCGGGGCGCCCGCGAATTCAAGAGACCCAGTACTTC. Amino acid sequence: CAISDWVGLAGRPRIQETQYF.